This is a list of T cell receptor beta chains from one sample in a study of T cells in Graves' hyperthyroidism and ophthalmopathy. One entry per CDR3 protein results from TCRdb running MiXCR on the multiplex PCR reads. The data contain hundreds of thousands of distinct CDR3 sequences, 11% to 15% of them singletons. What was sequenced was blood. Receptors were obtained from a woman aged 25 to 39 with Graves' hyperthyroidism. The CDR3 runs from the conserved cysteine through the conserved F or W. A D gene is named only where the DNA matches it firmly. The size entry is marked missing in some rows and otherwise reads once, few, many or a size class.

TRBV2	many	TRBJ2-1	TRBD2	CASSRGLAGRRDNEQFF	TGTGCCAGCAGTCGCGGACTAGCGGGACGGCGAGACAATGAGCAGTTCTTC
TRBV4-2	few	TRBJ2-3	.	CASSQLTDTQYF	TGTGCCAGCAGCCAACTAACAGATACGCAGTATTTT
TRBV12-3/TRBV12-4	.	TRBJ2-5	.	CASSFGGTENF	TGTGCCAGCAGTTTTGGAGGGACTGAGAACTTC
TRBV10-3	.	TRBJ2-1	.	CATIHSDLHYNEQSF	TGTGCCACCATCCACAGTGACCTCCATTACAATGAGCAGTCCTTC
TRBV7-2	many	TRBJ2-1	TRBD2	CASSMTSGSNNEQFF	TGTGCCAGCAGCATGACTAGCGGGAGTAACAATGAGCAGTTCTTC
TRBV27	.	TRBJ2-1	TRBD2	CASSRKGLAGGSYEQFF	TGTGCCAGCAGCCGGAAGGGACTAGCGGGAGGGTCATATGAGCAGTTCTTC
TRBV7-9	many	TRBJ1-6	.	CASSLENSPLHF	TGTGCCAGCAGCTTAGAAAATTCACCCCTCCACTTT
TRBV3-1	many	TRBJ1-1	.	CASSGRANTEAFF	TGTGCCAGCTCTGGCAGGGCGAACACTGAAGCTTTCTTT
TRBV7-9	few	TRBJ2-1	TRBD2	CASSFLAGYYNEQFF	TGTGCCAGCAGCTTTTTAGCGGGATACTACAATGAGCAGTTCTTC
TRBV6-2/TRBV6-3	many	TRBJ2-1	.	CASRYSGGSYNEQFF	TGTGCCAGCAGATACAGCGGTGGGTCCTACAATGAGCAGTTCTTC
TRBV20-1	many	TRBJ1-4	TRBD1	CSARDQVRDRGELFF	TGCAGTGCTAGAGATCAAGTCCGGGACAGGGGGGAACTGTTTTTT
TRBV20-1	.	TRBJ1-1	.	CSARLIGGAFF	TGCAGTGCTAGGTTAATTGGGGGAGCTTTCTTT
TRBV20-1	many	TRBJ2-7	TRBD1	CSARDPQGASSYEQYF	TGCAGTGCTAGAGACCCCCAGGGGGCGAGCTCCTACGAGCAGTACTTC
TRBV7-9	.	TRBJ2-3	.	CASSFGQYTDTQYF	TGTGCCAGCAGCTTCGGACAGTACACAGATACGCAGTATTTT
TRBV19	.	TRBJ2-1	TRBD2	CASMGGRHSYNEQFF	TGTGCCAGTATGGGGGGGAGGCATTCCTACAATGAGCAGTTCTTC